The 19 T cell receptor beta chains reported below all come from one sample, sequenced in a study of T cells after yellow fever vaccination. TCRdb fed the 5' RACE reads into MiXCR, producing one record per CDR3 protein. The sample shows over 150,000 distinct CDR3 sequences, about 6% of them seen only once. Sequencing used CD4+ T cells sorted from PBMCs, obtained on the day of the first yellow fever vaccination. These receptors came from a man younger than 35 who received the YFV17D yellow fever vaccine.

This clonotype was seen at least ten times. The chain uses TRBV7-2 and TRBJ2-2; D is possibly TRBD1 or TRBD2 (6 bases each). CDR1 SGHTA and CDR2 FQGNSA come from the germline V gene. CDR3 length: 14 residues. The V end was cut by 5 bases, the J end by 6 bases, with 13 bases between. The CDR3 bases are TGTGCCAGCAGCGGTCGGAGGGGGGCCGGGGAGCTGTTTTTT. Its translation is CASSGRRGAGELFF.

The chain joins TRBV3-1 to TRBJ1-1; 10 nucleotides agree with TRBD1. CDR1 is LGHDT, CDR2 YNNKEL, per germline (reference sequence). The CDR3 is 13 amino acids. V lost 4 bases, J lost 7 bases, and 3 bases stayed unmatched. The DNA of the CDR3 is TGTGCCAGCAGCCGTCGGACAGGGGGTGAAGCTTTCTTT. It is translated as CASSRRTGGEAFF. The full variable domain, in which reference TRBV3-1 and TRBJ1-1 provide the parts outside the CDR3, is DTAVSQTPKYLVTQMGNDKSIKCEQNLGHDTMYWYKQDSKKFLKIMFSYNNKELIINETVPNRFSPKSPDKAHLNLHINSLELGDSAVYFCASSRRTGGEAFFGQGTRLTVV.

This clonotype occurred a few times. The chain is built from TRBV20-1 and TRBJ1-5; D call uncertain. This CDR3 region has 17 residues. CDR1 and CDR2 from the germline V gene are DFQATT and SNEGSKA (reference sequence). V dropped 8 bases and J dropped 4 bases, with 27 bases sitting between them. In DNA form, the CDR3 reads TGCAGTTCTAATCTGGTGGGTCCTTCACCCCCAAATCAGCCCCAGCATTTT. Protein sequence: CSSNLVGPSPPNQPQHF.

This clonotype has at least ten counts. This chain links TRBV12-3 or TRBV12-4 with TRBJ2-3, with D perhaps matching TRBD1 or TRBD2 (5 bases each). Trimming took off 3 bases at V and 10 bases at J, with 17 bases between the two ends. The CDR3 runs to 14 residues. CDR3 protein: CASSLSGTGLAQYF. The CDR3, as DNA: TGTGCCAGCAGTTTGTCAGGGACGGGCCTGGCGCAGTATTTT.

This chain uses TRBV20-1 with TRBJ2-1; 7 bases fit TRBD2. The CDR3 sequence is 16 residues long. J lost 7 bases, V lost 0 bases, and 12 bases had no gene match. CDR1 and CDR2 (germline): DFQATT, SNEGSKA (reference sequence). CDR3 in amino acids: CSARDDVSTSRNEQFF. In nucleotides, the CDR3 is TGCAGTGCTAGAGATGATGTATCGACTAGCAGGAATGAGCAGTTCTTC.

The gene calls are TRBV7-2 and TRBJ2-5, with TRBD1 identical over 7 bases. The junction had 13 bases not matched to a gene; V was cut back by 4 bases and J by 5 bases. The CDR3 contains 16 residues. Germline V lookup: CDR1 SGHTA, CDR2 FQGNSA. The CDR3 DNA is TGTGCCAGCAGCTGGGATTTTAGGGGGCCAAAGGAGACCCAGTACTTC. Translating gives CASSWDFRGPKETQYF.

A note on this clonotype: The conserved phenylalanine or tryptophan normally closing the CDR3 is absent here, so this likely arose from a read error. This chain links TRBV5-1 with TRBJ2-5; perhaps D is TRBD1 or TRBD2 (5 bases each). Trimming pared 1 base from V and 7 bases from J, leaving 17 bases between. Germline CDR1 and CDR2: SGHRS and YFSETQ. This CDR3 has 15 residues. In DNA, the CDR3 is TGCGCCAGCAGCTTGCCCATCGGGACGTCAGGGACCCAGTACTGC. It is translated as CASSLPIGTSGTQYC.

The sample holds many counts of this clonotype. The V gene is TRBV18, the J gene TRBJ1-6; D might be TRBD1 (6 bases). V lost 3 bases and J 13 bases, leaving 16 bases between the germline ends. Looked up from germline, CDR1 is KGHSH and CDR2 is LQKENI. This CDR3 is built from 14 residues. CDR3 loop: CASSPSGGPSPLHF. CDR3 DNA: TGTGCCAGCTCACCCTCTGGGGGGCCCAGTCCCCTCCACTTT.

This clonotype was seen repeatedly, ten times or more. The chain employs TRBV10-3 and TRBJ2-1; 8 positions agree with TRBD2. V lost 3 bases, J lost 9 bases, and 10 bases stayed unmatched. Germline CDR1 is ENHRY and CDR2 is SYGVKD. There are 15 residues in the CDR3. The CDR3 spells CAISDSRTSLSEQFF. In DNA, the CDR3 is TGTGCCATCAGTGATAGTCGGACTAGCCTCAGTGAGCAGTTCTTC.

This clonotype was seen at least ten times. The chain carries TRBV20-1 and TRBJ2-2, with D maybe TRBD1 (7 bases). The CDR3 runs to 15 residues. Germline-derived CDR1 and CDR2 are DFQATT and SNEGSKA (reference sequence). V was shortened by 0 bases and J by 5 bases, with 13 bases between the two germline ends. Here the CDR3 DNA reads TGCAGTGCTAGAGATCCAGGGGGGAGAACCGGGGAGCTGTTTTTT. Amino acids: CSARDPGGRTGELFF.

The sample holds many counts of this clonotype. The chain joins TRBV10-3 to TRBJ1-2; 7 positions match TRBD1. After removal of 3 bases from V and 4 bases from J, the junction contained 8 bases not matched to a gene. The CDR3 is 15 residues long. CDR1 and CDR2 (germline): ENHRY, SYGVKD. As DNA, the CDR3 is TGTGCCATCAGTGATGTTGGGACAGATGTCTATGGCTACACCTTC. This gives the protein CAISDVGTDVYGYTF.

With respect to this clonotype: A clone one base away is much larger, so this may be a read error. The chain recombines TRBV20-1 with TRBJ1-2; a possible D gene is TRBD1 (5 bases). The CDR3 spans 12 residues. CDR1 is DFQATT, CDR2 SNEGSKA, per germline (reference sequence). The CDR3 spells CSAFHGVRGFTF. CDR3 nucleotide sequence: TGCAGTGCTTTTCATGGTGTGAGGGGCTTCACCTTC.

This clonotype has just a few counts. The chain recombines TRBV7-2 with TRBJ2-1, with 8 nucleotides matching TRBD1. Germline V gene data show CDR1 as SGHTA and CDR2 as FQGNSA. V shed 3 bases, J shed 4 bases, and the junction held 8 bases outside the gene matches. The CDR3 has 16 residues. The CDR3 DNA is TGTGCCAGCAGCTTGGGGTTGGGACAGGCTTACAATGAGCAGTTCTTC. It specifies CASSLGLGQAYNEQFF.

Only a few counts were recorded for this clonotype. The chain employs TRBV20-1 and TRBJ1-1; no clear D. This CDR3 has 14 amino acids. The V end was cut by 3 bases, the J end by 0 bases, with 11 bases between. Germline V CDR1 and CDR2: DFQATT, SNEGSKA (reference sequence). CDR3: CSASDSTVNTEAFF. The CDR3, as DNA: TGCAGTGCTAGTGACTCGACGGTGAACACTGAAGCTTTCTTT.

This clonotype was seen more than once but under ten times. V gene TRBV12-3 or TRBV12-4 combines with J gene TRBJ1-1; TRBD1 aligns across 7 bases. Trimming took 6 bases from V and 13 from J; bases not matched to a gene: 14. The CDR3 covers 13 residues. CDR3 in DNA: TGTGCCAGCAGCACTACAGGGGAGGGTTTGGTTTTCTTT. Its translation is CASSTTGEGLVFF.

Ten or more counts support this clonotype. The rearrangement joins TRBV6-4 to TRBJ1-4; 8 bases are a match to TRBD1. Germline-derived CDR1 and CDR2 are MRHNA and SNTAGT. J was trimmed by 0 bases and V by 0 bases; bases with no gene match: 9. The CDR3 contains 19 residues. CDR3: CASSDSWTGWSATNEKLFF. The CDR3 bases are TGTGCCAGCAGTGACTCTTGGACAGGGTGGTCCGCAACTAATGAAAAACTGTTTTTT.

The J gene is TRBJ2-5, the V gene TRBV5-1; 12 nucleotides line up with TRBD1. Germline values: CDR1 SGHRS, CDR2 YFSETQ. The CDR3 spans 15 residues. The J segment lost 5 bases and the V segment lost 0 bases, leaving 2 bases of the junction unmatched. The CDR3 nucleotides are TGCGCCAGCAGCTTGGGGGACAGGGGGCAGGAGACCCAGTACTTC. Its protein product is CASSLGDRGQETQYF. Variable domain in full (rest from reference TRBV5-1 and TRBJ2-5): KAGVTQTPRYLIKTRGQQVTLSCSPISGHRSVSWYQQTPGQGLQFLFEYFSETQRNKGNFPGRFSGRQFSNSRSEMNVSTLELGDSALYLCASSLGDRGQETQYFGPGTRLLVL.

This clonotype was counted a few times. The chain joins TRBV3-1 to TRBJ1-3; a possible D gene is TRBD1 (5 bases). CDR1 LGHDT and CDR2 YNNKEL come from the germline V gene (reference sequence). This CDR3 is built from 15 residues. Trimming removed 3 bases from V and 2 bases from J, with 11 bases in between. The CDR3 loop is CASSHLGATGNTIYF. The CDR3 DNA sequence: TGTGCCAGCAGCCATCTCGGGGCAACTGGAAACACCATATATTTT.

This clonotype has only a few counts. This chain links TRBV4-3 with TRBJ1-2; possibly TRBD1 for D (5 bases). The CDR3 sequence is 18 residues long. The germline V gene has CDR1 LGHNA and CDR2 YSLEER. V lost 1 base, J lost 4 bases, and 22 bases lay in between. The CDR3 DNA reads as TGCGCCAGCAGCCAAGCGAGAGGAATAGCCCTCCAGGGCTATGGCTACACCTTC. Its protein product is CASSQARGIALQGYGYTF.